This passage covers 20 T cell receptor beta chains from one sample sequenced in a study of blood T cells in healthy people across ages. The second PCR ran roughly 6 to 11 cycles with a sample-barcoded 5' primer and J-beta primers. MiXCR, applied by TCRdb to the 5' RACE reads, yields one record per CDR3 protein. The sample carries about 1.8 million distinct CDR3 sequences, roughly 50% recorded once. The sequencing input was blood. The source is a woman aged 40 to 50 in good health.

This chain links TRBV20-1 with TRBJ2-3, with a weak D call TRBD2 (5 bases). Germline CDR1 and CDR2: DFQATT and SNEGSKA (reference sequence). V shed 0 bases and J shed 9 bases, with 13 bases lying between them. This CDR3 is built from 13 residues. CDR3 in DNA: TGCAGTGCTAGAGAGCCGAGTGGACTCACGCAGTATTTT. Protein product: CSAREPSGLTQYF.

The chain links TRBV29-1 to TRBJ2-5, with TRBD1 matching 9 bases. V lost 7 bases and J lost 2; bases outside the gene matches: 8. CDR1 and CDR2 (germline): SQVTM, ANQGSEA. This CDR3 has 14 residues. The CDR3 region has the DNA TGCAGCGCAAGGACAGGGGCTTCTCAAGAGACCCAGTACTTC. This gives the protein CSARTGASQETQYF.

The chain is built from TRBV3-1 and TRBJ2-1, with 8 bases aligning to TRBD2. The CDR3 covers 14 residues. J lost 5 bases, V lost 7 bases, and 7 bases had no gene match. Germline CDR1 and CDR2: LGHDT and YNNKEL (reference sequence). The CDR3 DNA reads as TGTGCCAGCAACCGGGGGGGTCCGGACAATGAGCAGTTCTTC. Translating gives CASNRGGPDNEQFF.

The J gene is TRBJ2-3, the V gene TRBV5-1; maybe TRBD1 (6 bases). Trimming shortened V by 2 bases and J by 6 bases, and 13 bases separated the two germline ends. This CDR3 region has 14 residues. Germline V gene data show CDR1 as SGHRS and CDR2 as YFSETQ. CDR3 residues: CASSLSGVVDTQYF. The CDR3 DNA reads as TGCGCCAGCAGCTTATCAGGGGTGGTGGATACGCAGTATTTT.

The chain links TRBV7-2 to TRBJ2-7; D gene uncertain. From germline, CDR1 is SGHTA and CDR2 FQGNSA. Trimming removed 5 bases from V and 4 bases from J, with 15 bases in between. The length of the CDR3 is 14 residues. The CDR3 coding sequence is TGTGCCAGCAGCCCCCGCAGTGGGGTGTACGAGCAGTACTTC. Its protein product is CASSPRSGVYEQYF.

This clonotype was picked up a small number of times. V usage is TRBV3-1 and J usage is TRBJ2-7; D may be TRBD1 (5 bases). This CDR3 has 14 amino acids. Deletions cut 4 bases from V and 4 bases from J, with 14 bases between. Germline CDR1 and CDR2: LGHDT and YNNKEL (reference sequence). The CDR3 sequence: CASSLQGGEYEQYF. CDR3 bases: TGTGCCAGCAGCCTGCAGGGTGGCGAGTACGAGCAGTACTTC.

The gene calls are TRBV6-5 and TRBJ1-5; no clear D gene. V lost 6 bases and J 0 bases, leaving 15 bases between the germline ends. Germline values: CDR1 MNHEY, CDR2 SVGAGI. The CDR3 has 16 amino acids. The CDR3 DNA reads TGTGCCAGCAGCCAAGGAGCCAGCTATAGCAATCAGCCCCAGCATTTT. Protein sequence: CASSQGASYSNQPQHF.

The chain joins TRBV7-9 to TRBJ1-5, with D possibly being TRBD1 (6 bases). The V gene lost 1 base and the J gene lost 0 bases, with 16 bases spanning the gap. Germline V gives CDR1 SEHNR, CDR2 FQNEAQ (reference sequence). The CDR3 is made up of 18 amino acids. The CDR3 loop reads CASSLGQGGRYSNQPQHF. The CDR3 DNA sequence: TGTGCCAGCAGCTTAGGTCAAGGGGGTAGATATAGCAATCAGCCCCAGCATTTT.

This clonotype has more than one count but fewer than ten. The rearrangement joins TRBV9 to TRBJ1-2; 9 bases align to TRBD1. The CDR3 is made up of 16 amino acids. Trimming took 2 bases from V and 4 from J; bases not matched to a gene: 9. Per germline, CDR1 SGDLS and CDR2 YYNGEE. In DNA form, the CDR3 reads TGTGCCAGCAGCGTTGGAGGGACAGGGTTGGTCTATGGCTACACCTTC. This translates into CASSVGGTGLVYGYTF.

CDR3 in amino acids: CASSDLTGLAGADTQYF. The DNA of the CDR3 is TGTGCCAGCAGCGACCTCACGGGACTAGCGGGGGCAGATACGCAGTATTTT. The rearrangement uses TRBV4-2 and TRBJ2-3; TRBD2 matches 14 bases. The CDR3 sequence is 17 residues long. Per germline, CDR1 LGHNA and CDR2 YNFKEQ. The V segment lost 5 bases and the J segment 4 bases; nucleotides outside the gene matches: 8.

J is TRBJ2-7 and V is TRBV11-2; D possibly corresponds to TRBD2 (5 bases). CDR3 length equals 15 residues. The germline V gene encodes CDR1 SGHAT and CDR2 FQNNGV. Trimming took off 4 bases at V and 6 bases at J, with 19 bases between the two ends. Written as DNA, the CDR3 is TGTGCCAGCAGCTCTAACATCCCCCGGGCGGGCGAGCAGTACTTC. Its protein is CASSSNIPRAGEQYF.

This clonotype showed up just a few times. V usage is TRBV15 and J usage is TRBJ2-1; D gene unclear. The CDR3 is 14 amino acids. V was cut by 8 bases and J by 10 bases, with 21 bases left in between. Germline CDR1 is LNHNV and CDR2 is YYDKDF (reference sequence). The CDR3: CATSPRSRLREQFF. The CDR3 DNA follows: TGTGCCACCTCGCCCCGTTCCCGTCTTCGAGAGCAGTTCTTC.

The sample holds a few counts of this clonotype. J is TRBJ2-1 and V is TRBV6-2 or TRBV6-3; 8 bases map to TRBD2. J lost 9 bases, V lost 7 bases, and 14 bases had no gene match. Germline CDR1 reads MNHEY; CDR2 reads SVGEGT. The CDR3 consists of 15 residues. The CDR3 DNA reads TGTGCCAGCACTGAGTCGCGGGGGGTTTTCGCTGAGCAGTTCTTC. Protein: CASTESRGVFAEQFF.

The chain recombines TRBV4-3 with TRBJ2-1; D not resolved. CDR3 size: 17 residues. Deletions cut 1 base from V and 4 bases from J, with 17 bases between. The V gene's germline CDR1 is LGHNA and CDR2 YSLEER. CDR3 sequence (DNA): TGCGCCAGCAGCCAAGGCCATCCGACGAGGCTGTACAATGAGCAGTTCTTC. Translated: CASSQGHPTRLYNEQFF.

The chain is built from TRBV28 and TRBJ2-7, with 8 bases aligning to TRBD2. Trimming cost V 7 bases and J 5 bases; bases outside gene matches: 13. Germline V gene sequence: CDR1 MDHEN, CDR2 SYDVKM. The CDR3 is made up of 15 amino acids. The CDR3 sequence: CASTREGKGIDEQYF. Here the CDR3 DNA reads TGTGCCAGCACCCGGGAGGGAAAGGGCATCGACGAGCAGTACTTC.

This chain connects TRBV2 to TRBJ2-1, with D unclear. V was trimmed by 7 bases and J by 6 bases, leaving 7 bases between them. The CDR3 consists of 11 residues. Germline CDR1 SNHLY, CDR2 FYNNEI. The CDR3 coding sequence is TGTGCCAGCATCAGCTCCAATGAGCAGTTCTTC. As protein: CASISSNEQFF.

The chain recombines TRBV14 with TRBJ2-3; 7 bases align to TRBD1. CDR3 length: 14 amino acids. After removal of 4 bases from V and 4 bases from J, the junction contained 5 bases not matched to a gene. Germline V gives CDR1 SGHDN, CDR2 FVKESK. In DNA form, the CDR3 reads TGTGCCAGCAGCCCGAAGGGGGCAGCAGATACGCAGTATTTT. This encodes CASSPKGAADTQYF.

The chain has TRBV20-1 and TRBJ1-2; D gene uncertain. Germline values: CDR1 DFQATT, CDR2 SNEGSKA (reference sequence). This CDR3 comprises 14 residues. Trimming left V 0 bases short and J 1 base short, with 9 bases between. The CDR3 loop reads CSARDTAVNYGYTF. The CDR3 DNA reads as TGCAGTGCTAGAGATACGGCAGTTAACTATGGCTACACCTTC.

The chain joins TRBV4-3 to TRBJ2-1, with a possible D match to TRBD2 (5 bases). V was clipped by 1 base and J by 0 bases, with 13 bases between them. The CDR3 is made up of 17 amino acids. Germline CDR1 is LGHNA and CDR2 is YSLEER. The CDR3 is CASSQAPPGSSYNEQFF. The CDR3 bases are TGCGCCAGCAGCCAAGCGCCCCCGGGGAGCTCCTACAATGAGCAGTTCTTC.

This chain connects TRBV3-1 to TRBJ2-1; D perhaps matches TRBD2 (6 bases). This CDR3 spans 17 amino acids. Germline values: CDR1 LGHDT, CDR2 YNNKEL (reference sequence). V lost 4 bases to trimming and J lost 8 bases, with 24 bases between them. For the CDR3, the DNA is TGTGCCAGCAGCCTCATGCTCGGGGCCCCCGGAGGGGATGAGCAGTTCTTC. This gives the protein CASSLMLGAPGGDEQFF.